This T cell receptor (beta chain) originates from a study of blood T cell repertoires in COVID-19. Trimming at V came to 4 bases and at J to 1 base, leaving 5 bases not matched to a gene. From germline, CDR1 is SQVTM and CDR2 ANQGSEA. This CDR3 is built from 15 residues. Using immunoSEQ multiplex PCR, the repertoire was profiled, and TCRdb retains in-frame clones only, with some absent. Found here are roughly 35,000 clones, about 81% of them singletons; the top ten hold approximately 40%. The receptor was derived from a man of 80 years or more with acute or convalescent COVID-19. V is TRBV29-1 and J is TRBJ2-5, with 11 bases matching TRBD2. The sequencing input was peripheral blood. The chain's CDR3 is CSVASGGTLQETQYF. CDR3 in DNA: TGCAGCGTTGCTAGCGGGGGGACCCTCCAAGAGACCCAGTACTTC.